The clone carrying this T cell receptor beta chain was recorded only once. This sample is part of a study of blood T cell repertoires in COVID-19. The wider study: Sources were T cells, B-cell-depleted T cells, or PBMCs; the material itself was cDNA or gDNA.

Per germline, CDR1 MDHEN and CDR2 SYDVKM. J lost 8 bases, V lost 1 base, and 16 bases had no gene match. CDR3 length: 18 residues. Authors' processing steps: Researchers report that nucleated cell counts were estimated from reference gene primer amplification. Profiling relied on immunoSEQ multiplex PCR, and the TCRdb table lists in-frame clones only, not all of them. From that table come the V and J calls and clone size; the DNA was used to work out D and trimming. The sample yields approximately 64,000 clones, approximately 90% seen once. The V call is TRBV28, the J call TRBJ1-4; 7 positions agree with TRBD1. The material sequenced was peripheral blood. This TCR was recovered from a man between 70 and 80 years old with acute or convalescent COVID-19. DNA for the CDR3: TGTGCCAGCAGTTTATTCGAGACAGGGAGCCTCCGTCAAGAAAAACTGTTTTTT. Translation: CASSLFETGSLRQEKLFF.